The 31 T cell receptor beta chains presented below share a single source sample, sequenced in a study of blood T cell repertoires in COVID-19 (dated by TCRdb to 2020 to 2021). Receptor amplification or capture employed the immunoSEQ multiplex PCR assay. Imported from immuneACCESS, the table was reduced by TCRdb to in-frame sequences with V and J called. These copies leave out some clones; in studies compared against another copy, an unresolved V gene accounts for under half, and the cause of the remainder is not known. This sample lists about 190,000 clones; around 80% were detected once. Approximately 3% of the sample rests with the top ten. The sample was peripheral blood. Receptors originate from a woman aged 80 or over with active or convalescent COVID-19.

This rearrangement joins TRBV5-6 to TRBJ2-5, with 7 bases matching TRBD1. The V and J ends lost 4 bases and 2 bases, in that order; junction bases with no gene match: 5. The CDR3 loop spans 14 amino acids. Germline-derived CDR1 and CDR2 are SGHDT and YYEEEE. The CDR3 spells CASSLPGQQETQYF. DNA of the CDR3: TGTGCCAGCAGCCTACCGGGACAGCAAGAGACCCAGTACTTC.

The chain recombines TRBV28 with TRBJ1-6, with TRBD1 as a possible D gene (6 bases). V shed 8 bases and J shed 3 bases, with 11 bases lying between them. The CDR3 extends over 14 amino acids. Germline lookup yields CDR1 MDHEN and CDR2 SYDVKM. The CDR3 DNA is TGTGCCAGCGCCCCGGGACACTATAATTCACCCCTCCACTTT. Amino acid sequence: CASAPGHYNSPLHF.

The chain recombines TRBV7-3 with TRBJ2-1; 12 nucleotides agree with TRBD2. The CDR3 runs 16 residues. Germline trimming cut 4 bases from V and 4 bases from J; bases unmatched to any gene: 5. Per the germline V gene, CDR1 is SGHTA and CDR2 is FQGTGA. CDR3 DNA: TGTGCCAGCAGCTCCAGGACTAGCGGGGTGTACAATGAGCAGTTCTTC. Translating gives CASSSRTSGVYNEQFF.

The chain uses TRBV11-2 and TRBJ2-5; no clear D gene. Germline V CDR1 and CDR2: SGHAT, FQNNGV. Between the trimmed V and J ends, which lost 0 bases and 4 bases, there was a span of 9 bases. The CDR3 spans 14 residues. The CDR3 here is CASSLERVAETQYF. CDR3 bases: TGTGCCAGCAGCTTAGAACGGGTTGCAGAGACCCAGTACTTC.

As to this clone: Compared with germline, one end of the junction differs, possibly owing to a read error. The chain's CDR3 is CASRRTTDGEVF. The CDR3 DNA sequence: TGTGCCAGCAGAAGGACGACCGACGGGGAAGTTTTT. The chain recombines TRBV27 with TRBJ1-1; D is uncertain. Germline V gene sequence: CDR1 MNHEY, CDR2 SMNVEV (reference sequence). The CDR3 is 12 residues long.

The CDR3 loop reads CASSPDTAWGKNIQYF. In nucleotides, the CDR3 is TGTGCCAGCAGCCCGGACACGGCTTGGGGCAAAAACATTCAGTACTTC. The chain carries TRBV11-2 and TRBJ2-4, with D possibly being TRBD1 (5 bases). Germline V gene sequence: CDR1 SGHAT, CDR2 FQNNGV. V was clipped by 5 bases and J by 3 bases, with 17 bases between them. This CDR3 region has 16 residues.

This clone occurred a few times. The CDR3 nucleotides read TGTGCCAGCAGTGAAGCGCTCCCCAGGGGTAATCAGCCCCAGCATTTT. Protein sequence: CASSEALPRGNQPQHF. This sequence joins TRBV6-1 and TRBJ1-5; a possible D gene is TRBD1 (6 bases). Trimming removed 0 bases from V and 4 bases from J, with 13 bases in between. The germline CDR1 and CDR2 sequences are MNHNS and SASEGT. The CDR3 sequence is 16 residues long.

The chain employs TRBV9 and TRBJ1-2, with D unclear. This CDR3 is built from 14 residues. V was pared by 4 bases and J by 4 bases, with 14 bases between. Germline V gene sequence: CDR1 SGDLS, CDR2 YYNGEE. The CDR3 here is CASSKIPQLYGYTF. CDR3 in DNA: TGTGCCAGCAGCAAAATTCCCCAACTCTATGGCTACACCTTC.

The chain couples TRBV28 to TRBJ2-7, with TRBD1 matching 9 bases. This CDR3 has 14 amino acids. In germline, CDR1 is MDHEN, CDR2 SYDVKM. J was trimmed by 10 bases and V by 3 bases; bases with no gene match: 10. The CDR3 DNA reads TGTGCCAGCAGTTTCCCCGGGACAGGGAGGGATCAGTACTTC. This translates into CASSFPGTGRDQYF. Drawing the rest from reference TRBV28 and TRBJ2-7, the complete variable domain is DVKVTQSSRYLVKRTGEKVFLECVQDMDHENMFWYRQDPGLGLRLIYFSYDVKMKEKGDIPEGYSVSREKKERFSLILESASTNQTSMYLCASSFPGTGRDQYFGPGTRLTVT.

The chain is built from TRBV18 and TRBJ2-5; D is possibly TRBD1 (6 bases). The length of the CDR3 is 14 residues. Germline V gene sequence: CDR1 KGHSH, CDR2 LQKENI. The V gene lost 3 bases and the J gene lost 5 bases, with 13 bases spanning the gap. In DNA, the CDR3 is TGTGCCAGCTCACCCCTGGGGGCAGGGGAGACCCAGTACTTC. Encoded protein: CASSPLGAGETQYF.

This clone was seen a handful of times. The CDR3 DNA sequence: TGCGCCAGCACCGGGGGACTTCGGGATGACACCGGGGAGCTGTTTTTT. Translation gives CASTGGLRDDTGELFF. V gene TRBV5-1 combines with J gene TRBJ2-2, with D tentatively TRBD2 (6 bases). This CDR3 is 16 amino acids long. The ends were cut back, 6 bases at V and 3 bases at J, with 18 bases in the middle. CDR1 and CDR2 from the germline V gene are SGHRS and YFSETQ.

The genes are TRBV6-1 and TRBJ2-5, with D possibly TRBD2 on 6 matching bases. V gave up 3 bases and J gave up 5 bases, with 13 bases separating them. Looked up from germline, CDR1 is MNHNS and CDR2 is SASEGT. This CDR3 is built from 14 residues. This CDR3 reads CASSDHGGRETQYF. Written as DNA, the CDR3 is TGTGCCAGCAGTGACCACGGGGGTAGGGAGACCCAGTACTTC.

The CDR3 spells CASSYTTGGWTDTQYF. CDR3 coding DNA: TGTGCCAGCAGTTACACTACCGGGGGATGGACAGATACGCAGTATTTT. The genes are TRBV28 and TRBJ2-3; the D gene is possibly TRBD2 (6 bases). Trimming cost V 4 bases and J 3 bases, with 17 bases left between them. Germline lookup yields CDR1 MDHEN and CDR2 SYDVKM. The CDR3 sequence is 16 residues long.

This sequence joins TRBV5-1 and TRBJ2-7; 9 bases match TRBD1. The germline gives CDR1 SGHRS, CDR2 YFSETQ. The CDR3 sequence is 14 residues long. Trimming took 3 bases from V and 0 from J; bases not matched to a gene: 1. CDR3 in amino acids: CASSWTGDSYEQYF. In nucleotides, the CDR3 is TGCGCCAGCAGCTGGACAGGGGACTCCTACGAGCAGTACTTC.

The chain combines TRBV28 with TRBJ2-7; D is unresolved. Germline-derived CDR1 and CDR2 are MDHEN and SYDVKM. Trimming stripped 6 bases from V and 3 bases from J, with 6 bases between. The CDR3 loop spans 11 amino acids. CDR3 nucleotide sequence: TGTGCCAGCAGCGCTAACTACGAGCAGTACTTC. It translates to CASSANYEQYF.

The chain is built from TRBV28 and TRBJ1-1; perhaps TRBD1 as D (5 bases). The V and J ends lost 8 bases and 4 bases respectively, with 14 bases between them. In germline, CDR1 is MDHEN, CDR2 SYDVKM. The CDR3 runs to 13 residues. The CDR3 region is CASGLLQGTEAFF. The CDR3 DNA sequence: TGTGCCAGCGGACTACTCCAGGGCACTGAAGCTTTCTTT.

The CDR3 is CSVALFGLQETQYF. The CDR3 DNA reads TGCAGCGTGGCCTTATTCGGACTACAAGAGACCCAGTACTTC. The gene calls are TRBV29-1 and TRBJ2-5; possible D gene TRBD2, 6 bases. CDR3 length: 14 amino acids. V was shortened by 6 bases and J by 2 bases, with 16 bases between the two germline ends. Germline values: CDR1 SQVTM, CDR2 ANQGSEA. The full variable domain, its missing parts supplied by reference TRBV29-1 and TRBJ2-5, is SAVISQKPSRDICQRGTSLTIQCQVDSQVTMMFWYRQQPGQSLTLIATANQGSEATYESGFVIDKFPISRPNLTFSTLTVSNMSPEDSSIYLCSVALFGLQETQYFGPGTRLLVL.

This clone turned up a few times. The chain carries TRBV6-5 and TRBJ1-6, with D tentatively TRBD1 (5 bases). CDR3 length: 13 amino acids. Trimming stripped 5 bases from V and 10 bases from J, with 12 bases between. Germline V gene lookup returns CDR1 MNHEY and CDR2 SVGAGI. CDR3 DNA sequence: TGTGCCAGCAGTCAGGGCAATCGGTCACCCCTCCACTTT. This gives the protein CASSQGNRSPLHF.

The rearrangement links TRBV27 to TRBJ1-4, with 10 bases identical to TRBD1. Losses at the gene ends were 8 bases for V and 6 bases for J; bases not matched to a gene: 0. This CDR3 comprises 12 residues. CDR1 MNHEY and CDR2 SMNVEV come from the germline V gene (reference sequence). Here the CDR3 reads CASGTGDEKLFF. The CDR3 nucleotides are TGTGCCAGCGGGACAGGGGATGAAAAACTGTTTTTT. Looking up the rest from reference TRBV27 and TRBJ1-4 gives the full variable domain: EAQVTQNPRYLITVTGKKLTVTCSQNMNHEYMSWYRQDPGLGLRQIYYSMNVEVTDKGDVPEGYKVSRKEKRNFPLILESPSPNQTSLYFCASGTGDEKLFFGSGTQLSVL.

V and J are TRBV5-1 and TRBJ2-7, with 9 bases identical to TRBD1. Trimming removed 4 bases from V and 6 bases from J; junction bases left unmatched: 5. The germline V gene encodes CDR1 SGHRS and CDR2 YFSETQ. The CDR3 runs 13 residues. CDR3 in DNA: TGCGCCAGCAGCACAGGGACAGGGTCCGAGCAGTACTTC. This gives the protein CASSTGTGSEQYF.

V gene TRBV5-4 combines with J gene TRBJ2-5, with 10 bases fitting TRBD2. The J segment lost 4 bases and the V segment lost 3 bases, leaving 12 bases of the junction unmatched. Per germline, CDR1 SGHNT and CDR2 YYREEE (reference sequence). The CDR3 totals 17 residues. CDR3 nucleotide sequence: TGTGCCAGCAGCTGGGGGTGGCTAGCGGGGGAAGCAGAGACCCAGTACTTC. Translating gives CASSWGWLAGEAETQYF.

This clone was counted a single time. The chain has TRBV28 and TRBJ1-5; 8 bases match TRBD1. The CDR3 extends over 16 amino acids. V trimming: 7 bases; J trimming: 0 bases; junction bases outside the gene matches: 8. The germline CDR1 and CDR2 sequences are MDHEN and SYDVKM. Here the CDR3 DNA reads TGTGCCAGCAATACAGGGGGGAGGTCTAGCAATCAGCCCCAGCATTTT. It encodes CASNTGGRSSNQPQHF. Full variable domain (outside the CDR3, taken from reference TRBV28 and TRBJ1-5): DVKVTQSSRYLVKRTGEKVFLECVQDMDHENMFWYRQDPGLGLRLIYFSYDVKMKEKGDIPEGYSVSREKKERFSLILESASTNQTSMYLCASNTGGRSSNQPQHFGDGTRLSIL.

The chain carries TRBV11-2 and TRBJ2-2, with TRBD2 as a possible D gene (5 bases). This CDR3 has 18 residues. Trimming shortened V by 2 bases and J by 1 base, and 17 bases separated the two germline ends. The germline gives CDR1 SGHAT, CDR2 FQNNGV. The CDR3 DNA reads as TGTGCCAGCAGCTTACGGGAAGGGATGACACTGAACACCGGGGAGCTGTTTTTT. Amino acid sequence: CASSLREGMTLNTGELFF.

CDR3 coding DNA: TGTGCCAGCAGCAAACTGGGAGCAACTAATGAAAAACTGTTTTTT. This encodes CASSKLGATNEKLFF. The chain links TRBV21-1 to TRBJ1-4. TRBV21-1 is described as a pseudogene. This CDR3 comprises 15 residues.

The chain uses TRBV18 and TRBJ1-1, with 9 bases matching TRBD1. Germline CDR1 KGHSH, CDR2 LQKENI. V shed 6 bases and J 7 bases; nucleotides not matched to a gene: 15. The CDR3 spans 16 residues. CDR3 amino acids: CASSRTGGSIPIEAFF. The CDR3 bases are TGTGCCAGCTCCCGTACAGGGGGCTCTATCCCGATTGAAGCTTTCTTT. Full variable domain (outside the CDR3, taken from reference TRBV18 and TRBJ1-1): NAGVMQNPRHLVRRRGQEARLRCSPMKGHSHVYWYRQLPEEGLKFMVYLQKENIIDESGMPKERFSAEFPKEGPSILRIQQVVRGDSAAYFCASSRTGGSIPIEAFFGQGTRLTVV.

This clone was counted a few times. The chain uses TRBV5-1 and TRBJ2-7, with 7 bases lining up with TRBD1. V was pared by 1 base and J by 7 bases, with 5 bases of the junction left unmatched. Germline V gene lookup returns CDR1 SGHRS and CDR2 YFSETQ. CDR3 length: 13 amino acids. CDR3 sequence: CASSLMTGREQYF. Written as DNA, the CDR3 is TGCGCCAGCAGCTTGATGACAGGGCGGGAGCAGTACTTC. The complete variable domain, with remaining parts taken from reference TRBV5-1 and TRBJ2-7, reads KAGVTQTPRYLIKTRGQQVTLSCSPISGHRSVSWYQQTPGQGLQFLFEYFSETQRNKGNFPGRFSGRQFSNSRSEMNVSTLELGDSALYLCASSLMTGREQYFGPGTRLTVT.

The chain employs TRBV19 and TRBJ2-3; 9 nucleotides align to TRBD1. CDR1 LNHDA and CDR2 SQIVND come from the germline V gene (reference sequence). The V segment lost 5 bases and the J segment 3 bases; nucleotides outside the gene matches: 6. CDR3 length: 15 amino acids. The CDR3 here is CASSGDRVWTDTQYF. Here the CDR3 DNA reads TGTGCCAGTAGTGGGGACAGGGTGTGGACAGATACGCAGTATTTT.

The chain employs TRBV30 and TRBJ1-6; no firm D call. The CDR3 is made up of 15 amino acids. The V gene's germline CDR1 is GTSNPN and CDR2 SVGIG (reference sequence). V shed 0 bases and J shed 5 bases, with 11 bases lying between them. As DNA, the CDR3 is TGTGCCTGGAGTGTATACGGGAGAGATAATTCACCCCTCCACTTT. Its translation is CAWSVYGRDNSPLHF.

This clone occurred a few times. The chain is built from TRBV7-8 and TRBJ2-1; 7 bases agree with TRBD1. Trimming at V came to 4 bases and at J to 4 bases, leaving 7 bases not matched to a gene. Per the germline V gene, CDR1 is SGHVS and CDR2 is FQNEAQ. This CDR3 spans 15 amino acids. The DNA of the CDR3 is TGTGCCAGCAGCTCCCGACAGGGCCCATACAATGAGCAGTTCTTC. Translating gives CASSSRQGPYNEQFF.

CDR3 in amino acids: CASRRGYSNQPQHF. CDR3 nucleotide sequence: TGCGCCAGCAGACGGGGGTATAGCAATCAGCCCCAGCATTTT. The chain combines TRBV10-1 with TRBJ1-5; D possibly corresponds to TRBD1 (5 bases). This CDR3 comprises 14 residues. Germline assignment: CDR1 WNHNN and CDR2 SYGVQD (reference sequence). V was trimmed by 6 bases and J by 0 bases, leaving 9 bases between them.

This clone was seen a few times. The J gene is TRBJ1-5, the V gene TRBV4-1; the D is unclear. With 0 bases removed from V and 4 bases from J, the gap between germline ends came to 19 bases. This CDR3 comprises 18 residues. Per the germline V gene, CDR1 is MGHRA and CDR2 is YSYEKL. The CDR3 spells CASSQDRGLMAGNQPQHF. For the CDR3, the DNA is TGCGCCAGCAGCCAAGATCGGGGTCTTATGGCAGGTAATCAGCCCCAGCATTTT.